This passage covers 29 T cell receptor beta chains from one sample sequenced in a study of tumor-infiltrating lymphocytes in primary liver carcinoma. Making TCR beta cDNA involved 400 to 600 ng total RNA and a constant-region primer. Libraries for TCR beta were built through three nested multiplex PCR rounds, which together made up a slightly modified ARM-PCR procedure. The two initial PCR rounds, approximately 10 cycles each, used TRBV1-TRBV30 forward and C-beta reverse primers. TCRdb fed the multiplex PCR reads into MiXCR, producing one record per CDR3 protein. Here the sample spans about 350,000 distinct CDR3 sequences, around three fifths being singletons. Germline DNA was extracted alongside blood RNA, which was obtained from unsorted whole blood. Sequencing input: peripheral blood. These receptors originate from a man aged 35 to 55 with primary liver carcinoma and hepatitis B virus infection.

This clonotype was seen a few times. The CDR3 sequence is CASSYCRAGTSEQYF. The CDR3 DNA sequence: TGTGCCAGCAGTTACTGCCGGGCGGGGACTAGCGAGCAGTACTTC. The chain is built from TRBV6-5 and TRBJ2-7, with 8 bases lining up with TRBD2. CDR3 size: 15 residues. Trimming cost V 1 base and J 6 bases; bases outside gene matches: 8. Germline V gene lookup returns CDR1 MNHEY and CDR2 SVGAGI.

This clonotype showed up just a few times. The rearrangement links TRBV5-6 to TRBJ1-6; D unresolved. Germline loops: CDR1 SGHDT, CDR2 YYEEEE. V gave up 0 bases and J gave up 6 bases, with 4 bases separating them. The CDR3 has 13 amino acids. CDR3 nucleotide sequence: TGTGCCAGCAGCTTGGGGGTTAATTCACCCCTCCACTTT. Protein product: CASSLGVNSPLHF.

This clonotype has at least ten counts. The rearrangement uses TRBV10-3 and TRBJ2-7, with D tentatively TRBD1 (6 bases). V lost 5 bases, J lost 3 bases, and 8 bases lay in between. Per germline, CDR1 ENHRY and CDR2 SYGVKD. This CDR3 region has 12 residues. DNA of the CDR3: TGTGCCATCAGTCAACAGGGCTACGAGCAGTACTTC. It codes for CAISQQGYEQYF.

The count of this clonotype is one. The chain has TRBV20-1 and TRBJ1-5; D uncertain. The CDR3 runs to 14 residues. CDR1 is DFQATT and CDR2 is SNEGSKA in the germline V gene (reference sequence). With 2 bases removed from V and 0 bases from J, the gap between germline ends came to 8 bases. The CDR3 loop reads CSARRTNSNQPQHF. The CDR3 region has the DNA TGCAGTGCTAGAAGGACTAATAGCAATCAGCCCCAGCATTTT.

A remark on this clonotype: A single base separates this from a much larger clone, so it may be a read error. The chain joins TRBV6-1 to TRBJ1-2, with a possible D match to TRBD1 (5 bases). The germline CDR1 and CDR2 sequences are MNHNS and SASEGT. Trimming stripped 6 bases from V and 5 bases from J, with 16 bases between. The length of the CDR3 is 14 residues. Written as DNA, the CDR3 is TGTGCCAGCAGGGGGGACGCAGAGAAGTATGGCTACACCTTC. As protein: CASRGDAEKYGYTF.

Notes on this clonotype: Germline and junction disagree at one end, which may indicate a read error. The chain recombines TRBV11-2 with TRBJ2-7, with D possibly TRBD2 on 6 matching bases. CDR3 size: 14 residues. The V gene's germline CDR1 is SGHAT and CDR2 FQNNGV. The chain's CDR3 is CAGSRGGAPYEQYF. CDR3 nucleotide sequence: TGTGCCGGCAGTCGAGGAGGGGCACCCTACGAGCAGTACTTC.

As to this clonotype: Just one base apart from a much larger clone, this may be a read error. The rearrangement uses TRBV6-2 or TRBV6-3 and TRBJ2-1; 7 bases are a match to TRBD2. The CDR3 is made up of 16 amino acids. The germline CDR1 and CDR2 sequences are MNHEY and SVGEGT. V gave up 4 bases and J gave up 6 bases; unmatched junction bases: 12. The CDR3 nucleotides read TGTGCCAGCAGTTTTCAAGCGGGATATAGCTGCAATGAGCAGTTCTTC. Protein product: CASSFQAGYSCNEQFF.

With respect to this clonotype: This could be a read error, since a much larger clone is one nucleotide away. The chain combines TRBV6-5 with TRBJ2-3; 7 bases align to TRBD2. Germline V gene lookup returns CDR1 MNHEY and CDR2 SVGAGI. CDR3 length: 12 residues. CDR3 nucleotide sequence: TGTGCCAGCAGGTCGGCGGGAGATATGCAGTATTTT. Amino acids: CASRSAGDMQYF.

In its sample, this clonotype was seen once. A clone one base away is much larger, so this may be a read error. This chain connects TRBV10-3 to TRBJ2-7; D gene uncertain. V lost 8 bases and J 5 bases, leaving 19 bases between the germline ends. CDR1 is ENHRY and CDR2 is SYGVKD in the germline V gene. This CDR3 has 14 amino acids. The DNA of the CDR3 is TGTGCCATCGGACGGTCCATGAGGAGCCACGAGCAGTACTTC. Protein product: CAIGRSMRSHEQYF.

The V gene is TRBV4-3, the J gene TRBJ2-3; a possible D gene is TRBD1 (5 bases). From germline, CDR1 is LGHNA and CDR2 YSLEER. The CDR3 contains 15 residues. V lost 8 bases and J 4 bases, leaving 19 bases between the germline ends. CDR3 amino acids: CASQATENGADTQYF. DNA for the CDR3: TGCGCCAGCCAAGCGACAGAGAATGGTGCAGATACGCAGTATTTT.

Points on this clonotype: The junction departs from the called germline gene at one end, perhaps through a read error. The chain joins TRBV11-2 to TRBJ1-3; D gene unclear. Per the germline V gene, CDR1 is SGHAT and CDR2 is FQNNGV. The CDR3 has 13 amino acids. CDR3 amino acids: CASSPSTGSTVYF. The CDR3, as DNA: TGTGCCAGCAGCCCCTCGACTGGGAGCACCGTATACTTT.

This clonotype was seen once. Because the CDR3 is missing its conserved closing phenylalanine or tryptophan, this is likely a read error. The chain recombines TRBV11-2 with TRBJ2-1, with 12 nucleotides matching TRBD2. The CDR3 is 17 residues long. Per the germline V gene, CDR1 is SGHAT and CDR2 is FQNNGV. Germline trimming cut 1 base from V and 10 bases from J; bases unmatched to any gene: 11. The CDR3 DNA reads TGTGCCAGCAGCTTAGTCGGGGGACTAGCGGGCTCAGTCGAGCAGTTCATC. It specifies CASSLVGGLAGSVEQFI.

Concerning this clonotype: One junction end does not reproduce the germline sequence, and a read error may be involved. The chain is built from TRBV29-1 and TRBJ2-3; 7 bases line up with TRBD1. CDR1 SQVTM and CDR2 ANQGSEA come from the germline V gene. The CDR3 is 15 residues long. This CDR3 reads CSADGDGPGTETQYF. The CDR3 DNA follows: TGCAGCGCTGATGGGGACGGACCAGGGACAGAAACGCAGTATTTT.

This clonotype was counted ten times or more. V usage is TRBV12-3 or TRBV12-4 and J usage is TRBJ1-2; 8 nucleotides line up with TRBD1. The V and J ends lost 4 bases and 3 bases, in that order; junction bases with no gene match: 13. The CDR3 has 17 amino acids. Here the CDR3 DNA reads TGTGCCAGCAGTTATTTCCGGACAGGGAAGACGGACTATGGCTACACCTTC. This encodes CASSYFRTGKTDYGYTF.

The chain employs TRBV12-5 and TRBJ2-5; D may be TRBD1 (6 bases). CDR3 length equals 14 residues. Trimming removed 6 bases from V and 5 bases from J, with 16 bases in between. The germline V gene encodes CDR1 LGHNT and CDR2 FRNRAP. The CDR3 sequence is CASGPGQTLETQYF. DNA for the CDR3: TGTGCTAGTGGGCCCGGACAGACATTGGAGACCCAGTACTTC.

This sequence joins TRBV4-3 and TRBJ2-1; a weak D match, TRBD2 (5 bases). Germline V lookup: CDR1 LGHNA, CDR2 YSLEER. The CDR3 runs 13 residues. Trimming pared 4 bases from V and 8 bases from J, leaving 12 bases between. The CDR3 bases are TGCGCCAGCAGCCGAGGGCCGAGCTATGAGCAGTTCTTC. As protein: CASSRGPSYEQFF.

Concerning this clonotype: At one of its ends the junction is not consistent with the germline gene, which may arise from a read error. The chain carries TRBV11-2 and TRBJ2-3; 7 bases line up with TRBD2. The CDR3 is 15 amino acids. Germline V gene lookup returns CDR1 SGHAT and CDR2 FQNNGV. CDR3 in DNA: TGTGTCAGCAGCCATAAAGCGGGGAACACTGATACGCAGTATTTT. This translates into CVSSHKAGNTDTQYF.

Points on this clonotype: At one of its ends the junction is not consistent with the germline gene, which may arise from a read error. This chain joins TRBV11-2 and TRBJ1-2; no clear D. The V gene's germline CDR1 is SGHAT and CDR2 FQNNGV. This CDR3 has 18 residues. CDR3 loop: CAGSLEHNTVSGLHGYTF. The CDR3 coding sequence is TGTGCCGGCAGCTTAGAACATAATACAGTATCCGGACTCCATGGCTACACCTTC.

This clonotype was counted at least ten times. The chain couples TRBV12-3 or TRBV12-4 to TRBJ2-7, with D unclear. The CDR3 is made up of 14 amino acids. The V and J ends lost 7 bases and 5 bases respectively, with 18 bases between them. CDR3 sequence (DNA): TGTGCCAGCACCGCCCGGGCCGCCAGTCACGAGCAGTACTTC. This encodes CASTARAASHEQYF.

This clonotype was counted many times. The chain employs TRBV29-1 and TRBJ2-1, with D possibly called TRBD1 or TRBD2 (5 bases each). With 3 bases removed from V and 1 base from J, the gap between germline ends came to 13 bases. In germline, CDR1 is SQVTM, CDR2 ANQGSEA. The CDR3 spans 15 residues. In nucleotides, the CDR3 is TGCAGCGTTGAGGCCGGGGCCGGATCCTACAATGAGCAGTTCTTC. This gives the protein CSVEAGAGSYNEQFF.

The genes are TRBV11-2 and TRBJ2-7; D is undetermined. Trimming removed 6 bases at V and 6 bases at J, with 18 bases between. The germline gives CDR1 SGHAT, CDR2 FQNNGV. The CDR3 is made up of 14 amino acids. CDR3 sequence: CASSPGPPACEQYF. In nucleotides, the CDR3 is TGTGCCAGCAGTCCAGGTCCGCCCGCCTGCGAGCAGTACTTC.

With regard to this clonotype: A much more abundant neighbour one base away suggests this may be a read error. The chain recombines TRBV12-3 or TRBV12-4 with TRBJ2-2; 11 positions agree with TRBD1. This CDR3 is 15 amino acids long. The CDR3 DNA is TGTGCCAGCAGTGACCGGGACAGGGGGTCCGGGGAGCTGGTTTTT. Protein sequence: CASSDRDRGSGELVF.

Turning to this clonotype: A read error is possible here, since a much larger clone lies one base away. The V and J genes are TRBV10-1 and TRBJ1-2; maybe TRBD1 (5 bases). Germline CDR1 and CDR2: WNHNN and SYGVQD (reference sequence). The CDR3 runs to 16 residues. The CDR3 region has the DNA TGCGCCAGCAGTGAAGGGGACGGCAGGAGTCTCTATGACTACACCTTC. Translating gives CASSEGDGRSLYDYTF.

This clonotype was seen many times. This rearrangement joins TRBV4-3 to TRBJ2-7; D perhaps matches TRBD2 (5 bases). V dropped 1 base and J dropped 3 bases, with 13 bases sitting between them. CDR1 LGHNA and CDR2 YSLEER come from the germline V gene. The CDR3 runs 15 residues. The CDR3 DNA is TGCGCCAGCAGCCAAGGAGCACTAGGTTACTACGAGCAGTACTTC. Its protein is CASSQGALGYYEQYF.

The chain carries TRBV28 and TRBJ1-6; TRBD1 is a possible D gene (6 bases). The CDR3 totals 15 residues. The V gene's germline CDR1 is MDHEN and CDR2 SYDVKM. V was shortened by 5 bases and J by 4 bases, with 12 bases between the two germline ends. CDR3 sequence (DNA): TGTGCCAGCAGTACCCAGGGGAATTATAATTCACCCCTCCACTTT. This sequence encodes CASSTQGNYNSPLHF.

Points on this clonotype: The CDR3 ends on some other residue instead of the conserved phenylalanine or tryptophan, so this is likely a read error. The V gene is TRBV12-3 or TRBV12-4, the J gene TRBJ1-1, with 7 nucleotides matching TRBD1. V gave up 5 bases and J gave up 4 bases; unmatched junction bases: 4. The CDR3 contains 13 residues. Written as DNA, the CDR3 is TGTGCCAGCAGTGAGGGGGCGGCCACTGAAGCTTTCCTT. Protein product: CASSEGAATEAFL.

This chain uses TRBV10-3 with TRBJ2-7, with D unresolved. V was clipped by 1 base and J by 9 bases, with 22 bases between them. Germline V lookup: CDR1 ENHRY, CDR2 SYGVKD. The CDR3 spans 16 residues. The CDR3 nucleotides are TGTGCCATCAGTGAGTTAGAGGACGTTCTGGAAGTGGGGCAGTACTTC. This encodes CAISELEDVLEVGQYF.

This clonotype was seen a few times. The chain is built from TRBV5-6 and TRBJ2-2, with 7 bases fitting TRBD2. Germline V CDR1 and CDR2: SGHDT, YYEEEE. The CDR3 covers 14 residues. The V and J ends lost 4 bases and 3 bases, in that order; junction bases with no gene match: 3. Here the CDR3 DNA reads TGTGCCAGCAGCCAGGCGGGGGACACCGGGGAGCTGTTTTTT. It codes for CASSQAGDTGELFF.

The chain employs TRBV13 and TRBJ2-1; TRBD2 matches 10 bases. The CDR3 contains 16 residues. V dropped 4 bases and J dropped 1; count of bases not matched to a gene: 4. Per the germline V gene, CDR1 is PRHDT and CDR2 is FYEKMQ (reference sequence). CDR3 loop: CASSSRTSGSYNEQFF. The CDR3 DNA reads TGTGCCAGCAGCTCTCGGACTAGCGGATCCTACAATGAGCAGTTCTTC.